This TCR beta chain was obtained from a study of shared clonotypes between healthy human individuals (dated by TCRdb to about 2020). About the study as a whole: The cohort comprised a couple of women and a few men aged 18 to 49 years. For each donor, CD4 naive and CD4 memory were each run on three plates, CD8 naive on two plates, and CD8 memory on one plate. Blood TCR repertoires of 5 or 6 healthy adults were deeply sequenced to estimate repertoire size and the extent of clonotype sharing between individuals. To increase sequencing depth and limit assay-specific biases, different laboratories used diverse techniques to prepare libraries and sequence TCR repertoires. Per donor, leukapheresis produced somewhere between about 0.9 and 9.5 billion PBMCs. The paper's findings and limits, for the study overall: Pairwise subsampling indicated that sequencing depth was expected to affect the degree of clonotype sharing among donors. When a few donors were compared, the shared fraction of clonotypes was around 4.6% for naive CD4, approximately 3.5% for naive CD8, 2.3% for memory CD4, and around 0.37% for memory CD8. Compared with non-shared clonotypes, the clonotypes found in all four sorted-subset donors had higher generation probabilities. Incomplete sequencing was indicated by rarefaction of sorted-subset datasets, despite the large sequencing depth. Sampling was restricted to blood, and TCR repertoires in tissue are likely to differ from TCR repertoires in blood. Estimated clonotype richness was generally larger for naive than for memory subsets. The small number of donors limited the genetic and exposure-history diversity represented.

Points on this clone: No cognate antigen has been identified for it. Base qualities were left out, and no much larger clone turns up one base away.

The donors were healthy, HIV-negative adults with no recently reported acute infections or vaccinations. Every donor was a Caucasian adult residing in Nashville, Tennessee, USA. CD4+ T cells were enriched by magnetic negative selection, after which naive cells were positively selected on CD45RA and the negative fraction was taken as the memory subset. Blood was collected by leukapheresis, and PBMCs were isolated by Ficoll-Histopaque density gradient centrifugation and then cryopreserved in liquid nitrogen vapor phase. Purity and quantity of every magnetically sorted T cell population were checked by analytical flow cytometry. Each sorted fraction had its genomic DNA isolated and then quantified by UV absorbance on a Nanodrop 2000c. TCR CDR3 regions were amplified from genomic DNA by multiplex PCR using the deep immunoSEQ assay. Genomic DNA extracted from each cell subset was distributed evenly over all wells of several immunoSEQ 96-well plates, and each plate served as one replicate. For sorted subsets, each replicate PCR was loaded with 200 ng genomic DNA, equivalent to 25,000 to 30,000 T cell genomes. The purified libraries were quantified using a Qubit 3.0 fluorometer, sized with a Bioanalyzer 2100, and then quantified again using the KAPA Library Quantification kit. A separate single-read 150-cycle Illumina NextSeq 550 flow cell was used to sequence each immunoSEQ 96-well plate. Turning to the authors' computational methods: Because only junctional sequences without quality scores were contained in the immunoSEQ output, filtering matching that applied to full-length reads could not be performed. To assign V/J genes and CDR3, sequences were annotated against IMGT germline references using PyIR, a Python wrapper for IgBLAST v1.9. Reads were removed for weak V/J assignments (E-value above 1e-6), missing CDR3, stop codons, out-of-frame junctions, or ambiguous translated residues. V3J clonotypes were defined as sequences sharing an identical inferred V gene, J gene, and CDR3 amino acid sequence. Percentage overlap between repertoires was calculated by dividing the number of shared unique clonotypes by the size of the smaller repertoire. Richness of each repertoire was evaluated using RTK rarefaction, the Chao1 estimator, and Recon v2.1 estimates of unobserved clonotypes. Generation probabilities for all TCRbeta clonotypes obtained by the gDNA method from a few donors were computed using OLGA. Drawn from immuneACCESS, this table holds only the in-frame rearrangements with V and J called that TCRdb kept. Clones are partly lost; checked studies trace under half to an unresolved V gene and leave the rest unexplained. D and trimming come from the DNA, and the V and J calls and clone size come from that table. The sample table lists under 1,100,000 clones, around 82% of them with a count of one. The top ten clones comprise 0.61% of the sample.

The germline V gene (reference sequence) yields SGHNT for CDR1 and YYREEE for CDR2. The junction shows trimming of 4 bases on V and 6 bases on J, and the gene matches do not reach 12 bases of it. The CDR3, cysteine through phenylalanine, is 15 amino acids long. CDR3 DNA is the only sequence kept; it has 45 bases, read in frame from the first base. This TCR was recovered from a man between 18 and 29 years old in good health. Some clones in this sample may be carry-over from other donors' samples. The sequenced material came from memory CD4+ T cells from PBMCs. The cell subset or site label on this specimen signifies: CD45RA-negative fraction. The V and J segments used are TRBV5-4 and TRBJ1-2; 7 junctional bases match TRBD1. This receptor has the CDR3 CASSPGGQTINGYTF. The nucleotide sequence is TGTGCCAGCAGCCCTGGGGGACAGACGATTAATGGCTACACCTTC.